The present T cell receptor beta chain was sequenced within a study of a mutant IDH1 vaccine in newly diagnosed glioma. About the research overall: The study started vaccination 4-6 weeks after radiotherapy alone, or with temozolomide cycles. Patients under treatment included roughly 62% males and approximately 38% females and had a mean age of approximately 44 years.

Here immunoSEQ multiplex PCR was the method, and the copy in TCRdb shows in-frame clones only, minus some. The sample lists some 56,000 clones; approximately 75% were seen once. With regard to this clone: The target antigen is unknown. Germline and junction disagree at one end, which may indicate a read error.

As for time point: week 47, end of study. Vaccine doses each comprised 300 ug of mutant IDH1 20-mer peptide, with topical imiquimod. Eight vaccinations reached patients in weeks 1, 3, 5, 7, 11, 15, 19 and 23. Per germline, CDR1 SSHAT and CDR2 FNYEAQ (reference sequence). There are 13 residues in the CDR3. Sequenced here: PBMCs, sampled from a glioma patient whose treatment included an IDH1 peptide vaccine. This clonotype originated in a man between 45 and 60 years old with glioma. The chain links TRBV7-7 to TRBJ2-1, with TRBD1 matching 10 bases. The DNA of the CDR3 is TGTGCTAGCAGCTTGACAGGGGGCACTGAGCAGTTCTTC. Amino acids: CASSLTGGTEQFF.